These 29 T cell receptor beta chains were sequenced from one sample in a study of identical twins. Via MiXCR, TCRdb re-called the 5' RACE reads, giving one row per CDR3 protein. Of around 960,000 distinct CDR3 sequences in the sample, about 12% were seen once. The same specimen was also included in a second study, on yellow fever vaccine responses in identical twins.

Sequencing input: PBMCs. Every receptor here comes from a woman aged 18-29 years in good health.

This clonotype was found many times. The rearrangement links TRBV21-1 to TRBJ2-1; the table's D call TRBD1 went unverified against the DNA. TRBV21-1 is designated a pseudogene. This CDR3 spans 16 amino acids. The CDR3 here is CASSRPQETPDNEQFF. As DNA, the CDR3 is TGTGCCAGCAGTCGCCCCCAGGAGACACCCGACAATGAGCAGTTCTTC.

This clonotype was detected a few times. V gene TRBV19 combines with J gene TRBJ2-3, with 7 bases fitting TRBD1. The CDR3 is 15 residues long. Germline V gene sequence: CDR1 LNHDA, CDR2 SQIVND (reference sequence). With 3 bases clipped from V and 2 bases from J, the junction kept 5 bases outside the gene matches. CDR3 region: CASSIEGAITDTQYF. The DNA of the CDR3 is TGTGCCAGTAGTATCGAGGGGGCTATCACAGATACGCAGTATTTT. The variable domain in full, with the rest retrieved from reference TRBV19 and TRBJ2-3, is DGGITQSPKYLFRKEGQNVTLSCEQNLNHDAMYWYRQDPGQGLRLIYYSQIVNDFQKGDIAEGYSVSREKKESFPLTVTSAQKNPTAFYLCASSIEGAITDTQYFGPGTRLTVL.

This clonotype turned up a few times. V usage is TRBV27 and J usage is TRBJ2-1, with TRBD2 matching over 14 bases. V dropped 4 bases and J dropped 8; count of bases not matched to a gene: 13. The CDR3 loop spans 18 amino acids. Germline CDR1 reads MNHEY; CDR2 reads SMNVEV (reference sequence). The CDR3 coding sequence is TGTGCCAGCAGTTCGCTACCGGGACTAGCGGGAGCTAGGGATGAGCAGTTCTTC. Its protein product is CASSSLPGLAGARDEQFF.

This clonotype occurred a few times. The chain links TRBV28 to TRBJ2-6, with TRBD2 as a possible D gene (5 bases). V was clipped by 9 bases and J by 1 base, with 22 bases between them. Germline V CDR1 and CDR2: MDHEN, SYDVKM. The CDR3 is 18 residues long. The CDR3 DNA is TGTGCCAGGCAGAGGGCCAAAGGAGAAGTTTCTGGGGCCAACGTCCTGACTTTC. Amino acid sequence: CARQRAKGEVSGANVLTF.

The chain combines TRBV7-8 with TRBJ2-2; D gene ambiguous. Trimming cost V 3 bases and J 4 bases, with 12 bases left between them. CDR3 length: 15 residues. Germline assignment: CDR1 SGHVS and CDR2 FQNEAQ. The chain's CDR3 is CASSFLELSTGELFF. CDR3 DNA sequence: TGTGCCAGCAGCTTTTTGGAGCTCAGCACCGGGGAGCTGTTTTTT. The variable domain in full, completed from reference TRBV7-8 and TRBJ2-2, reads GAGVSQSPRYKVAKRGQDVALRCDPISGHVSLFWYQQALGQGPEFLTYFQNEAQLDKSGLPSDRFFAERPEGSVSTLKIQRTQQEDSAVYLCASSFLELSTGELFFGEGSRLTVL.

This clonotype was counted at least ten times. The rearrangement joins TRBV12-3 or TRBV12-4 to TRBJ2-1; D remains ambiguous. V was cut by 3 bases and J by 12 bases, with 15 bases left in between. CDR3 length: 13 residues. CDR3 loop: CASSLASRVGQFF. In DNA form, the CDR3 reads TGTGCCAGCAGTTTGGCCAGTAGGGTAGGGCAGTTCTTC.

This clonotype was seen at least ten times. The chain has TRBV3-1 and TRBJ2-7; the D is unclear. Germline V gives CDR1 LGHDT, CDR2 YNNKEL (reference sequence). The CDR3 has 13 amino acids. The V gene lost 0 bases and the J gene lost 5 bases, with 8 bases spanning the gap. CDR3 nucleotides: TGTGCCAGCAGCCAAGATGTCTGGGACGAGCAGTACGTC. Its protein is CASSQDVWDEQYV.

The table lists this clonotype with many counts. This chain's CDR3 is CSVSQIAGGYTDTQYF. Here the CDR3 DNA reads TGCAGCGTTTCCCAAATAGCGGGAGGATACACAGATACGCAGTATTTT. The V gene is TRBV29-1, the J gene TRBJ2-3, with 10 bases identical to TRBD2. The germline V gene has CDR1 SQVTM and CDR2 ANQGSEA. The CDR3 is 16 amino acids. After removal of 5 bases from V and 2 bases from J, the junction contained 10 bases not matched to a gene.

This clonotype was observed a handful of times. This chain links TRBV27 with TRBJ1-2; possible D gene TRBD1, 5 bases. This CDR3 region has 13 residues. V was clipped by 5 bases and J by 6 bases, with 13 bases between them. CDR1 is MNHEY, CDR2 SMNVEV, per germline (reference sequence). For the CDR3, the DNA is TGTGCCAGCAGTCACCCCAGGGATAATGGCTACACCTTC. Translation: CASSHPRDNGYTF.

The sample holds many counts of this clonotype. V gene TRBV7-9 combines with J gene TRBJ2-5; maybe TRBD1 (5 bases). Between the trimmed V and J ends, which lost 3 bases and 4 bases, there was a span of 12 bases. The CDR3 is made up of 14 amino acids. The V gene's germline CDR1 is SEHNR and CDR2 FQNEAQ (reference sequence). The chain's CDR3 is CASSFQGPPETQYF. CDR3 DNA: TGTGCCAGCAGCTTCCAGGGTCCTCCAGAGACCCAGTACTTC.

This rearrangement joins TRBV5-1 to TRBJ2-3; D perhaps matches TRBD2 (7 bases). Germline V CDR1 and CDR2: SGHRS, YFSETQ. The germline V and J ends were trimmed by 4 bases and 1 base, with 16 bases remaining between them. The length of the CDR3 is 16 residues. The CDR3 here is CASSHQGGAGTDTQYF. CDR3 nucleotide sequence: TGCGCCAGCAGCCATCAAGGGGGGGCTGGCACAGATACGCAGTATTTT.

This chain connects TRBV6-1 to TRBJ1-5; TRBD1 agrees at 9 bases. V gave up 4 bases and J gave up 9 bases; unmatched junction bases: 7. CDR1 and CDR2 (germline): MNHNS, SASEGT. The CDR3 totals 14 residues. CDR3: CASSGDRVRMPQHF. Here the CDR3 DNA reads TGTGCCAGCAGTGGGGACAGGGTCAGGATGCCCCAGCATTTT.

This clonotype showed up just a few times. The CDR3 sequence: CASSKTFERNEQFF. CDR3 coding DNA: TGTGCCAGCAGCAAGACTTTCGAAAGGAATGAGCAGTTCTTC. The V gene is TRBV11-3, the J gene TRBJ2-1, with D unresolved. V dropped 5 bases and J dropped 7 bases, with 15 bases sitting between them. This CDR3 spans 14 amino acids. In germline, CDR1 is SGHNT, CDR2 YENEEA.

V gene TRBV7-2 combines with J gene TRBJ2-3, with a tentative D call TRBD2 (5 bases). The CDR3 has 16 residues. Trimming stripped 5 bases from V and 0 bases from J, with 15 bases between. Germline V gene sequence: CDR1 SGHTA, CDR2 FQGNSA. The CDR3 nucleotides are TGTGCCAGCAGCCCCCCTTACTGGACTAGCACAGATACGCAGTATTTT. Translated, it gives CASSPPYWTSTDTQYF.

CDR3 nucleotides: TGTGCCAGCAGTCGCTGGGTCCTAATGTTTTTT. This encodes CASSRWVLMFF. The rearrangement joins TRBV28 to TRBJ1-4; no clear D gene. The germline V gene encodes CDR1 MDHEN and CDR2 SYDVKM. V was pared by 5 bases and J by 15 bases, with 13 bases between. The length of the CDR3 is 11 residues.

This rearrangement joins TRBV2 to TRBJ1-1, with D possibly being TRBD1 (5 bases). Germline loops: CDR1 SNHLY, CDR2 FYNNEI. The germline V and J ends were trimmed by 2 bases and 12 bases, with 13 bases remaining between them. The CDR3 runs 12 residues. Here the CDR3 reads CASSEWAGRPFF. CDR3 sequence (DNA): TGTGCCAGCAGTGAATGGGCAGGGCGGCCTTTCTTT.

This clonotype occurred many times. The DNA for the CDR3 is TGTGCCAGCAGCTTGTTGAGGGGGTTCGAGACCCAGTACTTC. Translation: CASSLLRGFETQYF. This chain joins TRBV5-6 and TRBJ2-5; a possible D gene is TRBD1 (6 bases). The CDR3 extends over 14 amino acids. V was pared by 1 base and J by 5 bases, with 12 bases between. Germline V lookup: CDR1 SGHDT, CDR2 YYEEEE. Variable domain in full (rest from reference TRBV5-6 and TRBJ2-5): DAGVTQSPTHLIKTRGQQVTLRCSPKSGHDTVSWYQQALGQGPQFIFQYYEEEERQRGNFPDRFSGHQFPNYSSELNVNALLLGDSALYLCASSLLRGFETQYFGPGTRLLVL.

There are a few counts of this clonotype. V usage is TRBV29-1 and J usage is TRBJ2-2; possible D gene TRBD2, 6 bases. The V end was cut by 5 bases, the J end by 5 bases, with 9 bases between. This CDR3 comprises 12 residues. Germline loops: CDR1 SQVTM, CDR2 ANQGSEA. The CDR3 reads CSVTSGTGELFF. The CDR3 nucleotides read TGCAGCGTTACGAGCGGGACCGGGGAGCTGTTTTTT.

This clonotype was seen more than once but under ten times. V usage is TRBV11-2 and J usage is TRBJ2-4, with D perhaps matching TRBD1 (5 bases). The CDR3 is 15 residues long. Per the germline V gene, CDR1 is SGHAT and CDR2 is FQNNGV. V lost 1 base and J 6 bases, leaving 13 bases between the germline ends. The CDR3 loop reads CASSLGAGFLNIQYF. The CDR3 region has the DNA TGTGCCAGCAGCTTAGGGGCAGGGTTTTTAAACATTCAGTACTTC.

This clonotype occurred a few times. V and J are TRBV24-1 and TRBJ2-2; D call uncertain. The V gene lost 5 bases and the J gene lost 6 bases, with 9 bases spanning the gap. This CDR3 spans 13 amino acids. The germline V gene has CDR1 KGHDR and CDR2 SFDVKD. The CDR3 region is CATSVRNPGELFF. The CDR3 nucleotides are TGTGCCACCAGTGTCAGGAATCCCGGGGAGCTGTTTTTT.

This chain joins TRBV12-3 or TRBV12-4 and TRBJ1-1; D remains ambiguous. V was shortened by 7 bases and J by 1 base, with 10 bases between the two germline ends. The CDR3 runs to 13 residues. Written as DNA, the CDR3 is TGTGCCAGCATTAGAGACACGAACACTGAAGCTTTCTTT. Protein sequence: CASIRDTNTEAFF.

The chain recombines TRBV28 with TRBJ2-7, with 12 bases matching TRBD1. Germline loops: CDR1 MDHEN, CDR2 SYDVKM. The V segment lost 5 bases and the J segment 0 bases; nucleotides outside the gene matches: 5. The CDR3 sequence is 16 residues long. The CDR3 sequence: CASSASGQGASYEQYV. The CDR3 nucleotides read TGTGCCAGCAGTGCTTCGGGACAGGGGGCCTCCTACGAGCAGTACGTC.

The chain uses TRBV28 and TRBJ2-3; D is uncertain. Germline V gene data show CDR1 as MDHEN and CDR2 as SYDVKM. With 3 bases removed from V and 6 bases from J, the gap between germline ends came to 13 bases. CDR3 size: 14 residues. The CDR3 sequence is CASSFRASRDTQYF. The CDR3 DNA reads TGTGCCAGCAGTTTTCGGGCAAGCAGGGATACGCAGTATTTT.

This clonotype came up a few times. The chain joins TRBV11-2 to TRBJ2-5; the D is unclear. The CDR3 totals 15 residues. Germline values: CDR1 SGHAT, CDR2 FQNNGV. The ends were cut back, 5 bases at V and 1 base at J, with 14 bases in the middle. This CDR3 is CASSLLYGSQETQYF. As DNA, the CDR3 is TGTGCCAGCAGCCTCTTGTACGGCAGCCAAGAGACCCAGTACTTC.

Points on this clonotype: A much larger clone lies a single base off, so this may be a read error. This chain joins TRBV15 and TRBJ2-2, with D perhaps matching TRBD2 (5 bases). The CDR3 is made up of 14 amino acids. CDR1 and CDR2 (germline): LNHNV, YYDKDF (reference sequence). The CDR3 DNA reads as TGTGCCACCAGCAGGACCGCTGATGCCGGGGAGCTGTCTTTT. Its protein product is CATSRTADAGELSF.

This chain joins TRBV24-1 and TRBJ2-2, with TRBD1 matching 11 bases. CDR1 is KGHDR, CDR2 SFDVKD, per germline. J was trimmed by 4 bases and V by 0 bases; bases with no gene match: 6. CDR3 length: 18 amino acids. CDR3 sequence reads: CATSDLRTGGAGTGELFF. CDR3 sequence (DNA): TGTGCCACCAGTGATTTGAGGACAGGGGGCGCCGGCACCGGGGAGCTGTTTTTT.

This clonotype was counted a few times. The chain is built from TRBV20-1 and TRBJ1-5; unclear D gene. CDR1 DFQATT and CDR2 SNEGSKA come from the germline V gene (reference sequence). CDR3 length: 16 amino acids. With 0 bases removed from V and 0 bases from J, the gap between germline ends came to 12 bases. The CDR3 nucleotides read TGCAGTGCTAGAGATCTGGGCGGGTATAGCAATCAGCCCCAGCATTTT. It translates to CSARDLGGYSNQPQHF.

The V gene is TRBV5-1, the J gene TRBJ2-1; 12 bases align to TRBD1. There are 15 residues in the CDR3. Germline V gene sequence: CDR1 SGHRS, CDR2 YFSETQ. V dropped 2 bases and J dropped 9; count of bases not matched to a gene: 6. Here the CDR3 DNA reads TGCGCCAGCAGCTTCGCCGGGACAGGGGGCACTGAGCAGTTCTTC. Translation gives CASSFAGTGGTEQFF.

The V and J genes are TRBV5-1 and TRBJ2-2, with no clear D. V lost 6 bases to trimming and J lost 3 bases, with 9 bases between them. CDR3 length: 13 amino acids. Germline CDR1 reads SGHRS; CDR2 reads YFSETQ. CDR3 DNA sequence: TGCGCCAGCAAGGGTGATTACACCGGGGAGCTGTTTTTT. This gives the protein CASKGDYTGELFF.